The sequence of this TCR beta chain was determined in a study of identical twins. Study-level results: Invariant MAIT and iNKT cells are populations that could partly confound zero-insertion analyses.

The CDR3 runs 13 residues. CDR1 and CDR2 (germline): MNHEY, SMNVEV (reference sequence). V lost 2 bases, J lost 11 bases, and 15 bases lay in between. Template switching added a universal primer site; cDNA carried unique molecular identifiers. Each CDR3 protein gets one entry after TCRdb re-called the 5' RACE reads with MiXCR. The repertoire holds around 1.7 million distinct CDR3 sequences, with roughly 35% as singletons. About this clonotype itself: Its target is not known.

The TCR originated in a newborn girl in good health. What was sequenced was cord blood. This chain links TRBV27 with TRBJ1-1, with a weak D call TRBD1 (5 bases). The DNA for the CDR3 is TGTGCCAGCAGTTTAGGGACGTTACAGCAGGCTTTCTTT. This codes for CASSLGTLQQAFF.